The 14 T cell receptor beta chains in this list originate from one sample, sequenced in a study of cytomegalovirus exposure and HLA in healthy donors. Researchers ran the PCR with 60 Vbeta and 13 Jbeta primers. Sequenced by immunoSEQ multiplex PCR; TCRdb stores in-frame clones only, minus some. Of 200,000 to 300,000 clones listed, just under 85% are singletons. The sequenced sample consisted of PBMCs. The receptors come from a woman in her 40s in good health and CMV-seropositive.

This rearrangement joins TRBV28 to TRBJ1-5, with a weak D call TRBD1 (6 bases). With 5 bases removed from V and 2 bases from J, the gap between germline ends came to 13 bases. CDR1 is MDHEN and CDR2 is SYDVKM in the germline V gene. CDR3 size: 15 residues. The CDR3 region is CASSLTGYGNQPQHF. The CDR3 DNA follows: TGTGCCAGCAGTCTCACAGGGTATGGCAATCAGCCCCAGCATTTT.

The V gene is TRBV19, the J gene TRBJ1-1; D is uncertain. The CDR3 extends over 13 amino acids. Trimming shortened V by 10 bases and J by 1 base, and 13 bases separated the two germline ends. Germline values: CDR1 LNHDA, CDR2 SQIVND (reference sequence). CDR3 coding DNA: TGTGCCACCAGGCGGGGATCGAACACTGAAGCTTTCTTT. This translates into CATRRGSNTEAFF. Looking up the rest from reference TRBV19 and TRBJ1-1 gives the full variable domain: DGGITQSPKYLFRKEGQNVTLSCEQNLNHDAMYWYRQDPGQGLRLIYYSQIVNDFQKGDIAEGYSVSREKKESFPLTVTSAQKNPTAFYLCATRRGSNTEAFFGQGTRLTVV.

The chain links TRBV10-3 to TRBJ2-5, with D hard to call. Germline CDR1 ENHRY, CDR2 SYGVKD. Trimming shortened V by 3 bases and J by 5 bases, and 4 bases separated the two germline ends. The CDR3 loop spans 11 amino acids. CDR3 DNA sequence: TGTGCCATCAGTGAACTGGAGACCCAGTACTTC. Its translation: CAISELETQYF.

This clone appeared a few times. The CDR3 spells CANGPGGSTGELFF. In DNA, the CDR3 is TGTGCCAACGGACCCGGAGGAAGCACCGGGGAGCTGTTTTTT. The chain couples TRBV10-3 to TRBJ2-2; weak D call: TRBD2 (5 bases). The CDR3 is 14 residues long. V dropped 10 bases and J dropped 4 bases, with 16 bases sitting between them. CDR1 ENHRY and CDR2 SYGVKD come from the germline V gene.

The genes are TRBV5-6 and TRBJ2-7; tentative D call: TRBD2 (6 bases). V was clipped by 2 bases and J by 0 bases, with 9 bases between them. The CDR3 length is 14 residues. CDR1 and CDR2 (germline): SGHDT, YYEEEE. The CDR3 coding sequence is TGTGCCAGCAGCTTAGGCGGGACCTCCTACGAGCAGTACTTC. Translated: CASSLGGTSYEQYF.

This chain links TRBV7-2 with TRBJ2-5; a weak D match, TRBD2 (5 bases). CDR1 and CDR2 (germline): SGHTA, FQGNSA. Trimming took off 4 bases at V and 2 bases at J, with 14 bases between the two ends. The CDR3 length is 15 residues. The CDR3: CASSSKRITQETQYF. DNA for the CDR3: TGTGCCAGCAGCTCGAAGCGGATTACACAAGAGACCCAGTACTTC. The whole variable domain, filled in from reference TRBV7-2 and TRBJ2-5, reads GAGVSQSPSNKVTEKGKDVELRCDPISGHTALYWYRQSLGQGLEFLIYFQGNSAPDKSGLPSDRFSAERTGGSVSTLTIQRTQQEDSAVYLCASSSKRITQETQYFGPGTRLLVL.

The rearrangement joins TRBV11-3 to TRBJ1-3; tentatively, D is TRBD1 (5 bases). The CDR3 spans 15 residues. Trimming shortened V by 7 bases and J by 2 bases, and 15 bases separated the two germline ends. The germline CDR1 and CDR2 sequences are SGHNT and YENEEA. The CDR3 DNA sequence: TGTGCCAGCAACCTCCACGGGGGACCTGGAAACACCATATATTTT. Its protein product is CASNLHGGPGNTIYF.

The V and J genes are TRBV29-1 and TRBJ2-1; the D gene is possibly TRBD2 (6 bases). Trimming removed 2 bases from V and 8 bases from J, with 22 bases in between. Germline-derived CDR1 and CDR2 are SQVTM and ANQGSEA. CDR3 size: 16 residues. The CDR3 region has the DNA TGCAGCGTTGAAAGGGCGGCTAGCGCAAGATTGGATGAGCAGTTCTTC. This gives the protein CSVERAASARLDEQFF.

This clone was recorded only once. The rearrangement joins TRBV29-1 to TRBJ1-3; TRBD1 matches at 7 bases. The V and J ends lost 5 bases and 4 bases, in that order; junction bases with no gene match: 5. Germline V gives CDR1 SQVTM, CDR2 ANQGSEA. The CDR3 is 13 residues long. The CDR3 loop reads CSVTDRVGNTIYF. The CDR3 DNA follows: TGCAGCGTTACCGACAGGGTGGGAAACACCATATATTTT.

A word on this clone: Other DNA sequences in this specimen translate into the identical CDR3. V gene TRBV29-1 combines with J gene TRBJ1-1; D is perhaps TRBD1 (5 bases). V dropped 3 bases and J dropped 5 bases, with 7 bases sitting between them. Germline V gene data show CDR1 as SQVTM and CDR2 as ANQGSEA. The CDR3 loop spans 11 amino acids. The CDR3 here is CSVEQGTEAFF. The CDR3 nucleotides read TGCAGCGTTGAGCAGGGTACTGAAGCTTTCTTT.

This clone has only a few counts. V usage is TRBV25-1 and J usage is TRBJ1-2; weak D call: TRBD1 (5 bases). The CDR3 consists of 14 residues. Trimming left V 2 bases short and J 2 bases short, with 9 bases between. Germline V gene data show CDR1 as MGHDK and CDR2 as SYGVNS. In DNA, the CDR3 is TGTGCCAGCAGTGAACAGGAGGGGAACTATGGCTACACCTTC. It is translated as CASSEQEGNYGYTF.

The V and J genes are TRBV6-6 and TRBJ1-5; 8 bases match TRBD1. This CDR3 comprises 15 residues. Losses at the gene ends were 6 bases for V and 4 bases for J; bases not matched to a gene: 8. Germline assignment: CDR1 MNHNY and CDR2 SVGAGI (reference sequence). The CDR3 region is CASSYRTGLNQPQHF. The CDR3 nucleotides are TGTGCCAGCAGCTACAGGACAGGGCTAAATCAGCCCCAGCATTTT.

This sequence joins TRBV11-1 and TRBJ2-5, with 9 bases fitting TRBD1. Germline values: CDR1 SGHAT, CDR2 FQDESV (reference sequence). This CDR3 spans 14 amino acids. With 5 bases clipped from V and 5 bases from J, the junction kept 6 bases outside the gene matches. The CDR3 sequence: CASSLGQGRETQYF. DNA of the CDR3: TGTGCCAGCAGCCTGGGACAGGGTAGGGAGACCCAGTACTTC. The complete variable domain, with remaining parts taken from reference TRBV11-1 and TRBJ2-5, reads EAEVAQSPRYKITEKSQAVAFWCDPISGHATLYWYRQILGQGPELLVQFQDESVVDDSQLPKDRFSAERLKGVDSTLKIQPAELGDSAMYLCASSLGQGRETQYFGPGTRLLVL.

The chain carries TRBV11-2 and TRBJ2-1; 9 nucleotides align to TRBD2. CDR3 length: 17 amino acids. In germline, CDR1 is SGHAT, CDR2 FQNNGV. Unmatched junction bases numbered 7, after V lost 1 base and J lost 3 bases. In nucleotides, the CDR3 is TGTGCCAGCAGCTTAGGGCCCCTAGCGGGACTCTACAATGAGCAGTTCTTC. Translation gives CASSLGPLAGLYNEQFF.